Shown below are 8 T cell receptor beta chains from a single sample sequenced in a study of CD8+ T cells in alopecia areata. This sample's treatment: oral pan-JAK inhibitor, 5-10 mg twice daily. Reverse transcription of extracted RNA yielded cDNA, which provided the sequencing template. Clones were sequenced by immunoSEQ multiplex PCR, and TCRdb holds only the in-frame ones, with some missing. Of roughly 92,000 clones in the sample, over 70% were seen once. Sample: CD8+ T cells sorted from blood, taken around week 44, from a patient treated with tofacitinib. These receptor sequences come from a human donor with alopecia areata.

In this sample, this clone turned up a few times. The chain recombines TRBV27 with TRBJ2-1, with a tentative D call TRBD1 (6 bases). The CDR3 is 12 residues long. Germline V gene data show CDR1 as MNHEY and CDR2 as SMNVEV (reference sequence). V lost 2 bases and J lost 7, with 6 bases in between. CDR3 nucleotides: TGTGCCAGCAGTTTAAGGGGGAATGAGCAGTTCTTC. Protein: CASSLRGNEQFF.

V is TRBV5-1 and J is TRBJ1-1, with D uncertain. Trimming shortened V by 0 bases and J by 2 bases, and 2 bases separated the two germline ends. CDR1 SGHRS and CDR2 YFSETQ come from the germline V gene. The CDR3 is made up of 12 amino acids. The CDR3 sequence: CASSLDNTEAFF. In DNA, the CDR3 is TGCGCCAGCAGCTTGGACAACACTGAAGCTTTCTTT.

The CDR3 loop reads CSVGTDLREQYF. The DNA of the CDR3 is TGCAGCGTTGGGACGGACCTCCGGGAGCAGTACTTC. This sequence joins TRBV29-1 and TRBJ2-5; D possibly corresponds to TRBD2 (6 bases). Germline values: CDR1 SQVTM, CDR2 ANQGSEA. The CDR3 runs to 12 residues. V lost 4 bases and J 11 bases, leaving 17 bases between the germline ends. Complete variable domain (other parts from reference TRBV29-1 and TRBJ2-5): SAVISQKPSRDICQRGTSLTIQCQVDSQVTMMFWYRQQPGQSLTLIATANQGSEATYESGFVIDKFPISRPNLTFSTLTVSNMSPEDSSIYLCSVGTDLREQYFGPGTRLLVL.

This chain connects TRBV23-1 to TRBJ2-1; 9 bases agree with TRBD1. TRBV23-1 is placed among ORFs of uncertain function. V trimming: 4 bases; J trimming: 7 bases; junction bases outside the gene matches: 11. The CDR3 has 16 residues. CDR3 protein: CASSPCRDRDMNEQFF. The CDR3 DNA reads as TGCGCCAGCAGTCCCTGCCGGGACAGGGACATGAATGAGCAGTTCTTC.

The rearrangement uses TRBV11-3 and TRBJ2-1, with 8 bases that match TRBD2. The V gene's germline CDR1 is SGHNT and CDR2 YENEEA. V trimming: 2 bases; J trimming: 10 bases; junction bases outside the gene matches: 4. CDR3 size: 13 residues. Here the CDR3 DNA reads TGTGCCAGCAGCTTATCAGCGGGGGCAGAGCAGTTCTTC. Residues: CASSLSAGAEQFF.

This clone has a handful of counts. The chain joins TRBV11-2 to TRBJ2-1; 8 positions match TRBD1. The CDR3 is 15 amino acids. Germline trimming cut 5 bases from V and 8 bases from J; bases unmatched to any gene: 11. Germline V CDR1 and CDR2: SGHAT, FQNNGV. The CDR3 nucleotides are TGTGCCAGCAGCCACGGACAGGGCCTAAGGGATGAGCAGTTCTTC. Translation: CASSHGQGLRDEQFF.

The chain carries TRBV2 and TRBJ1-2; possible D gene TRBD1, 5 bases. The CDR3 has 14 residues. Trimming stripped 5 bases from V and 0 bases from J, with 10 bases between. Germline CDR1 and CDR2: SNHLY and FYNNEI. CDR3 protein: CASSPSGANYGYTF. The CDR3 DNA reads TGTGCCAGCAGTCCTTCGGGGGCTAACTATGGCTACACCTTC.

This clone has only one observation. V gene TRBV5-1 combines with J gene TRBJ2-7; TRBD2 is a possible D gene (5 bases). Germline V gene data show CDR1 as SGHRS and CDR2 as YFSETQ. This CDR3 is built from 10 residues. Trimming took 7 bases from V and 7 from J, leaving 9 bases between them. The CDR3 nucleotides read TGCGCCAGCGGCGGGCGTGAGCAGTACTTC. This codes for CASGGREQYF. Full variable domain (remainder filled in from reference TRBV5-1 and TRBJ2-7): KAGVTQTPRYLIKTRGQQVTLSCSPISGHRSVSWYQQTPGQGLQFLFEYFSETQRNKGNFPGRFSGRQFSNSRSEMNVSTLELGDSALYLCASGGREQYFGPGTRLTVT.